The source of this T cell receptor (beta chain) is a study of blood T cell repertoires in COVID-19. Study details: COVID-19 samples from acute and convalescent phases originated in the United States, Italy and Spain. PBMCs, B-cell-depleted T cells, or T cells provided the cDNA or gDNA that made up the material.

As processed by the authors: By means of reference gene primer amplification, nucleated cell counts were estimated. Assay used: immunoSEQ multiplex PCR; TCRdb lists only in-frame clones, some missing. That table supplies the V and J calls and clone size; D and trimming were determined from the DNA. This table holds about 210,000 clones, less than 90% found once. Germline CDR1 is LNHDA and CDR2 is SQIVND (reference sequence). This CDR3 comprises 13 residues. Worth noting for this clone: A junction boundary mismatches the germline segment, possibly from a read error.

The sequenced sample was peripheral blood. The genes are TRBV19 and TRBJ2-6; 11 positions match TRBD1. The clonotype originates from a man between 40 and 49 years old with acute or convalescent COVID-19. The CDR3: CATKAGQGGPEAF. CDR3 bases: TGTGCCACTAAGGCGGGACAGGGGGGTCCGGAGGCTTTC.